Given below is one T cell receptor beta chain in context. Here immunoSEQ multiplex PCR was the method, and the copy in TCRdb shows in-frame clones only, minus some. This sample has 53,000 or so clones, with more than 75% found just once. The sample belongs to a study of OX40 agonist ivuxolimab in advanced cancers. For the study at large: It was ivuxolimab, an agonistic anti-OX40 (CD134) antibody, that patients were treated with. Males comprised 82.7% of the group, whose mean age was 60 years (range 23 to 79).

The specimen was CD4+ or CD8+ T cells sorted from blood, collected in a trial of the OX40 agonist ivuxolimab. This TCR derives from an adult with an advanced solid tumor such as melanoma, head and neck, liver or kidney cancer.

Here the CDR3 DNA reads TGCGCCAGCAGCTCCTCAGGGGACTCCTACAATGAGCAGTTCTTC. As protein: CASSSSGDSYNEQFF. The V and J genes are TRBV5-1 and TRBJ2-1; D perhaps matches TRBD1 (6 bases). CDR1 is SGHRS, CDR2 YFSETQ, per germline. The CDR3 contains 15 residues. V lost 3 bases and J lost 0, with 10 bases in between. Supplemented by reference TRBV5-1 and TRBJ2-1, the full variable domain reads KAGVTQTPRYLIKTRGQQVTLSCSPISGHRSVSWYQQTPGQGLQFLFEYFSETQRNKGNFPGRFSGRQFSNSRSEMNVSTLELGDSALYLCASSSSGDSYNEQFFGPGTRLTVL.